The text below deals with one T cell receptor beta chain. Its antigen is unknown. The data belong to a study of a mutant IDH1 vaccine in newly diagnosed glioma. The overall study: Patients came in for eight vaccinations, in weeks 1, 3, 5, 7, 11, 15, 19 and 23. Either 4-6 weeks after radiotherapy alone or alongside temozolomide, vaccination was begun.

Sequencing used immunoSEQ multiplex PCR; TCRdb keeps in-frame clones, though not all of them. The table lists about 28,000 clones, approximately 80% of them singletons. Stated time point: week 23, last vaccination. Each vaccine dose was 300 ug of mutant IDH1 20-mer peptide, with topical imiquimod. CDR3 length equals 16 residues. The germline CDR1 and CDR2 sequences are LGHNT and FRNRAP. V shed 5 bases and J shed 0 bases, with 14 bases lying between them. Study observations and caveats: The occurrence of vaccine-induced immune responses was seen in around 93% of patients.

The chain links TRBV12-5 to TRBJ1-3, with D unresolved. The receptor comes from a woman aged 25 to 39 with glioma. The input for sequencing was PBMCs, taken from a glioma patient whose treatment included an IDH1 peptide vaccine. This chain's CDR3 is CASGPSGLRSGNTIYF. The CDR3 bases are TGTGCTAGTGGTCCCTCGGGGTTACGCTCTGGAAACACCATATATTTT. Based on the CDR3 plus reference TRBV12-5 and TRBJ1-3, the full variable domain is DARVTQTPRHKVTEMGQEVTMRCQPILGHNTVFWYRQTMMQGLELLAYFRNRAPLDDSGMPKDRFSAEMPDATLATLKIQPSEPRDSAVYFCASGPSGLRSGNTIYFGEGSWLTVV.